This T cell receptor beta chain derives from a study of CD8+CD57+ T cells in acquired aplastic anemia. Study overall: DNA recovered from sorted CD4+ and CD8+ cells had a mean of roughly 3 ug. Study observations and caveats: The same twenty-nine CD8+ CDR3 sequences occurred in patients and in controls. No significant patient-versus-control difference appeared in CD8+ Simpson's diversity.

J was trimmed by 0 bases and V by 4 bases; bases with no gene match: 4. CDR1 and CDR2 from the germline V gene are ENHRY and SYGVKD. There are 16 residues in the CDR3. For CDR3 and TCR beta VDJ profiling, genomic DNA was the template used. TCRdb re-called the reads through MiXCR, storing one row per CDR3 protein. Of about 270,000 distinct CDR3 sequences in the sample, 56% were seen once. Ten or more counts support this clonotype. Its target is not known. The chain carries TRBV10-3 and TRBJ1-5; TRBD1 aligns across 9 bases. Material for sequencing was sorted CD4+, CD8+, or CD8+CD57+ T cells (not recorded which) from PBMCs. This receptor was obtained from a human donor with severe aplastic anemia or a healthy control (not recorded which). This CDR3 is CAISAQGQGSNQPQHF. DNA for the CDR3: TGTGCCATCAGTGCTCAGGGACAGGGTAGCAATCAGCCCCAGCATTTT.